This entry features one TCR beta chain sequence. As yet, its antigen is unknown. The data were obtained in a study of T cell responses to AZD1222 COVID-19 vaccine. Some clones are missing from TCRdb's copy, which holds only in-frame ones; the method was immunoSEQ multiplex PCR. Seen here are 95,000 to 150,000 clones, over 80% observed once, and the top ten hold around 15%. Study results and limitations: Donors were largely white British and mainly female; clonal diversity was possibly underestimated. Spike was spanned by vaccine-associated CD4 TCRs, with dominance at 160-218 and 743-854. Breadth and depth of Spike-specific TCRs rose after two AZD1222 doses.

Trimming took 3 bases from V and 0 from J, leaving 22 bases between them. Germline loops: CDR1 SGHKS, CDR2 YYEKEE (reference sequence). The CDR3 runs to 20 residues. This sample comprised peripheral blood, obtained on day 0 of AZD1222 vaccination. This chain connects TRBV5-5 to TRBJ1-6; a weak D match, TRBD1 (6 bases). The source is an adult in good health. The CDR3 DNA sequence: TGTGCCAGCAGCTCACCAGACAAAGCAGGGGTGAGCTCCTATAATTCACCCCTCCACTTT. It is translated as CASSSPDKAGVSSYNSPLHF.